This TCR beta chain emerged from a study of spatial heterogeneity in lung cancer. Study summary: Unique TCR and UMI combinations averaged more than ten appearances each in raw reads.

TCRdb independently ran MiXCR on the 5' RACE reads; one entry per CDR3 protein. The sample lists under 15,000 distinct CDR3 sequences, roughly 5.4% occurring once. This clonotype was observed at least ten times. Its antigen is as yet unknown. One end of the junction varies from germline; a read error may be responsible. Germline V lookup: CDR1 SEHNR, CDR2 FQNEAQ (reference sequence). There are 11 residues in the CDR3. As for time point: sample taken at primary tumor resection. Samples were donated by 72 untreated early-stage non-small cell lung cancer patients. Overall study results and limits: Coverage estimated for tumor T cells reached 7% to 8% for alpha chains and around 13% for beta chains. The number of expanded tumor alpha and beta chains correlated with mutation number.

V gene TRBV7-9 combines with J gene TRBJ2-5; D call uncertain. This specimen was lung tumor tissue, taken at surgery. This receptor was identified in a female donor with early-stage non-small cell lung cancer. The CDR3 protein is CASTLLESQYF. The CDR3 bases are TGTGCCAGCACCCTCCTAGAGAGCCAGTACTTC.